The 3 T cell receptor beta chains below come from one sample, sequenced in a study of response to subunit inactivated influenza vaccine. TCRdb re-analysed the RT-PCR reads in MiXCR, keeping a single row per CDR3 protein. Of about 540,000 distinct CDR3 sequences listed, less than 25% are singletons. The same data also went into a second study, on T cells expressing NK-cell markers. As reported in that work: A 5'RACE template switching approach incorporating UMIs was used to make TCR beta cDNA.

The material was CD4+ T cells sorted from PBMCs, obtained 11 to 12 days after vaccination. The receptors shown here come from a man aged 50 to 59 who received an inactivated influenza vaccine.

The V call is TRBV19, the J call TRBJ1-2, with 9 bases identical to TRBD1. The CDR3 loop spans 14 amino acids. The germline CDR1 and CDR2 sequences are LNHDA and SQIVND (reference sequence). The V gene end was trimmed by 3 bases and the J gene end by 6 bases; junction bases not matched to a gene: 5. This CDR3 is CASSIGQGINGYTF. CDR3 DNA: TGTGCCAGTAGTATTGGACAGGGGATTAATGGCTACACCTTC.

This clonotype was seen a handful of times. V usage is TRBV18 and J usage is TRBJ2-1; D possibly matches TRBD1 or TRBD2 (5 bases each). V shed 1 base and J shed 10 bases, with 11 bases lying between them. The CDR3 is 13 amino acids. Germline CDR1 KGHSH, CDR2 LQKENI. CDR3 sequence: CASSPRRDAEQFF. In DNA form, the CDR3 reads TGTGCCAGCTCACCACGAAGGGACGCGGAGCAGTTCTTC. Full variable domain (outside the CDR3, taken from reference TRBV18 and TRBJ2-1): NAGVMQNPRHLVRRRGQEARLRCSPMKGHSHVYWYRQLPEEGLKFMVYLQKENIIDESGMPKERFSAEFPKEGPSILRIQQVVRGDSAAYFCASSPRRDAEQFFGPGTRLTVL.

The V call is TRBV3-1, the J call TRBJ2-7; 8 bases map to TRBD1. CDR1 is LGHDT, CDR2 YNNKEL, per germline (reference sequence). The CDR3 loop spans 15 amino acids. The V and J ends lost 6 bases and 4 bases, in that order; junction bases with no gene match: 11. The CDR3 here is CASSLGQGGGYEQYF. The DNA for the CDR3 is TGTGCCAGCAGTCTTGGACAGGGAGGAGGATACGAGCAGTACTTC.